The source of this T cell receptor (beta chain) is a study of blood T cell repertoires in COVID-19. Study overall: COVID-19 samples collected from the United States, Italy and Spain covered acute and convalescent phases. PBMCs, B-cell-depleted T cells, or T cells provided the cDNA or gDNA that made up the material.

Trimming pared 5 bases from V and 7 bases from J, leaving 12 bases between. This CDR3 is built from 13 residues. Germline CDR1 reads LGHDT; CDR2 reads YNNKEL (reference sequence). Original processing notes: Researchers report that nucleated cell counts were estimated from reference gene primer amplification. Sequencing used immunoSEQ multiplex PCR; TCRdb keeps in-frame clones, though not all of them. V, J and clone size derive from that table, while D and trimming were established from the DNA sequence. The table records some 130,000 clones, over 80% of them present only once. The chain employs TRBV3-1 (or the pseudogene TRBV3-2) and TRBJ2-1, with TRBD2 as a possible D gene (6 bases). Specimen: peripheral blood. This TCR came from a man in his fifties or sixties with active COVID-19. The CDR3 DNA reads as TGTGCCAGCAGCAAGGCGGGACGGAATGAGCAGTTCTTC. Protein product: CASSKAGRNEQFF.